One and the same sample provided the 16 T cell receptor beta chains below, sequenced in a study of T-cell reconstitution after alpha-beta-depleted transplantation in children. Using unique molecular identifiers, the investigators prepared the TCRbeta library. One entry per CDR3 protein results from TCRdb running MiXCR on the PCR reads. Altogether some 450,000 distinct CDR3 sequences are present, about 40% being singletons, with the ten largest covering approximately 30%. Sequenced material: PBMCs, taken before TCRalphabeta/CD19-depleted stem cell transplant. These TCRs come from a girl aged 2 to 10 with aplastic anemia, due to receive a stem cell transplant.

This clonotype was seen only a few times. V usage is TRBV20-1 and J usage is TRBJ1-5; D gene ambiguous. The germline V gene encodes CDR1 DFQATT and CDR2 SNEGSKA (reference sequence). With 6 bases removed from V and 0 bases from J, the gap between germline ends came to 9 bases. The CDR3 is 13 residues long. The CDR3, as DNA: TGCAGTGCCCCACGACATAGCAATCAGCCCCAGCATTTT. Its translation is CSAPRHSNQPQHF.

The genes are TRBV4-1 and TRBJ2-1; TRBD2 matches at 10 bases. There are 17 residues in the CDR3. Germline lookup yields CDR1 MGHRA and CDR2 YSYEKL. The V segment lost 0 bases and the J segment 6 bases; nucleotides outside the gene matches: 8. The CDR3 loop reads CASSQDGLAGASNEQFF. CDR3 nucleotide sequence: TGCGCCAGCAGCCAAGATGGGCTAGCGGGGGCCAGCAATGAGCAGTTCTTC.

There are a few counts of this clonotype. The chain couples TRBV6-6 to TRBJ1-1; no clear D gene. Trimming removed 3 bases at V and 10 bases at J, with 6 bases between. Per germline, CDR1 MNHNY and CDR2 SVGAGI (reference sequence). CDR3 length: 10 residues. The CDR3 reads CASSYSRAFF. CDR3 bases: TGTGCCAGCAGTTATTCAAGAGCTTTCTTT.

The chain links TRBV28 to TRBJ2-5; D possibly corresponds to TRBD2 (5 bases). The V gene lost 3 bases and the J gene lost 4 bases, with 15 bases spanning the gap. The CDR3 length is 15 residues. Germline CDR1 MDHEN, CDR2 SYDVKM. CDR3 in amino acids: CASSLVYPGGETQYF. The CDR3 nucleotides are TGTGCCAGCAGTTTGGTATACCCCGGAGGAGAGACCCAGTACTTC. The whole variable domain, filled in from reference TRBV28 and TRBJ2-5, reads DVKVTQSSRYLVKRTGEKVFLECVQDMDHENMFWYRQDPGLGLRLIYFSYDVKMKEKGDIPEGYSVSREKKERFSLILESASTNQTSMYLCASSLVYPGGETQYFGPGTRLLVL.

The chain uses TRBV20-1 and TRBJ2-3; TRBD2 aligns across 13 bases. Germline V gene lookup returns CDR1 DFQATT and CDR2 SNEGSKA (reference sequence). Unmatched junction bases numbered 4, after V lost 3 bases and J lost 4 bases. The CDR3 has 15 residues. In nucleotides, the CDR3 is TGCAGTGCTAGGGGACTAGCGGGGATATCAGATACGCAGTATTTT. It codes for CSARGLAGISDTQYF.

The chain joins TRBV28 to TRBJ2-5; D assignment may be TRBD1 or TRBD2 (6 bases each). V lost 5 bases and J 1 base, leaving 26 bases between the germline ends. Looked up from germline, CDR1 is MDHEN and CDR2 is SYDVKM. This CDR3 comprises 19 residues. The CDR3, as DNA: TGTGCCAGCAGTCTAGGGGGTTTAGCGGAGGAGAGGGTCCAAGAGACCCAGTACTTC. Translating it yields CASSLGGLAEERVQETQYF.

This clonotype was seen only a few times. V usage is TRBV20-1 and J usage is TRBJ2-1; perhaps TRBD2 as D (5 bases). There are 14 residues in the CDR3. V dropped 2 bases and J dropped 8 bases, with 16 bases sitting between them. Germline-derived CDR1 and CDR2 are DFQATT and SNEGSKA (reference sequence). DNA for the CDR3: TGCAGTGCTAGACCGGGCCTAGGAGGCGATGAGCAGTTCTTC. Residues: CSARPGLGGDEQFF.

This rearrangement joins TRBV5-1 to TRBJ2-3; no firm D call. This CDR3 spans 14 amino acids. CDR1 is SGHRS, CDR2 YFSETQ, per germline. The ends were cut back, 0 bases at V and 1 base at J, with 6 bases in the middle. CDR3 DNA: TGCGCCAGCAGCTTGGCGCCGCGCACAGATACGCAGTATTTT. Translated: CASSLAPRTDTQYF.

The rearrangement uses TRBV2 and TRBJ2-1, with 10 bases identical to TRBD2. J lost 13 bases, V lost 4 bases, and 7 bases had no gene match. Looked up from germline, CDR1 is SNHLY and CDR2 is FYNNEI. CDR3 size: 13 residues. The CDR3, as DNA: TGTGCCAGCAGTGTAAAACTAGCGGGGACCCAGTTCTTC. The encoded protein is CASSVKLAGTQFF.

The gene calls are TRBV12-3 or TRBV12-4 and TRBJ1-1; a weak D match, TRBD1 (6 bases). This CDR3 is built from 15 residues. The V end lost 1 base, the J end lost 2 bases, and 11 bases lay between the germline ends. CDR3 in amino acids: CASSLVRTANTEAFF. The CDR3 DNA is TGTGCCAGCAGTTTAGTCAGGACAGCTAACACTGAAGCTTTCTTT.

The chain links TRBV28 to TRBJ2-3; TRBD2 agrees at 7 bases. This CDR3 is built from 16 residues. Unmatched junction bases numbered 9, after V lost 5 bases and J lost 1 base. From germline, CDR1 is MDHEN and CDR2 SYDVKM. The CDR3 nucleotides are TGTGCCAGCAGTCCCTTTGGGGGGGGACGCACAGATACGCAGTATTTT. Translation gives CASSPFGGGRTDTQYF.

A few counts support this clonotype. The rearrangement joins TRBV6-1 to TRBJ1-6; D might be TRBD1 (5 bases). This CDR3 has 15 amino acids. Germline V gene lookup returns CDR1 MNHNS and CDR2 SASEGT. Trimming took off 6 bases at V and 4 bases at J, with 13 bases between the two ends. The CDR3 sequence is CASRLTGRYNSPLHF. The CDR3 DNA reads as TGTGCCAGCAGGCTAACGGGACGTTATAATTCACCCCTCCACTTT.

The table lists this clonotype with many counts. The rearrangement uses TRBV27 and TRBJ1-1; D may be TRBD1 (5 bases). The V end lost 5 bases, the J end lost 7 bases, and 11 bases lay between the germline ends. Germline V gene sequence: CDR1 MNHEY, CDR2 SMNVEV (reference sequence). The CDR3 consists of 12 residues. The DNA for the CDR3 is TGTGCCAGCAGTCACACCGGGGGTGAAGCTTTCTTT. Translating it yields CASSHTGGEAFF.

CDR3 sequence (DNA): TGTGCCAGCAGTTACGGCCAGGGAGGGGCCTACGAGCAGTACTTC. Translation: CASSYGQGGAYEQYF. This sequence joins TRBV6-5 and TRBJ2-7; 7 bases are a match to TRBD2. Germline loops: CDR1 MNHEY, CDR2 SVGAGI. The CDR3 contains 15 residues. Losses at the gene ends were 2 bases for V and 2 bases for J; bases not matched to a gene: 6.

This clonotype has at least ten counts. The V and J genes are TRBV20-1 and TRBJ2-7; the D gene is possibly TRBD2 (6 bases). The V gene's germline CDR1 is DFQATT and CDR2 SNEGSKA (reference sequence). With 6 bases removed from V and 2 bases from J, the gap between germline ends came to 14 bases. CDR3 length equals 13 residues. CDR3: CSAGGSATYEQYF. CDR3 DNA sequence: TGCAGTGCCGGGGGTAGCGCGACCTACGAGCAGTACTTC.

The rearrangement links TRBV19 to TRBJ2-5; TRBD1 matches at 7 bases. The V gene end was trimmed by 6 bases and the J gene end by 8 bases; junction bases not matched to a gene: 9. The CDR3 length is 13 residues. Per the germline V gene, CDR1 is LNHDA and CDR2 is SQIVND (reference sequence). As DNA, the CDR3 is TGTGCCAGTAGCCGGGACAGTGGAGGAACCCAGTACTTC. Translating gives CASSRDSGGTQYF.